This record looks at one T cell receptor (beta chain) sequence and its context. Sequencing was performed with immunoSEQ multiplex PCR; in TCRdb, only in-frame clones are kept and a portion is missing. The table shows 400,000 to 450,000 clones, with about 89% occurring only once. The data stem from a study of blood T cell repertoires in COVID-19. The overall study: Samples of COVID-19 (acute and convalescent) were obtained from the United States, Italy and Spain. In each case, the material was cDNA or gDNA derived from T cells, B-cell-depleted T cells, or PBMCs.

The length of the CDR3 is 19 residues. V lost 6 bases, J lost 4 bases, and 20 bases stayed unmatched. Germline-derived CDR1 and CDR2 are MNHNY and SVGAGI (reference sequence). This TCR came from a woman aged 40-49 years with COVID-19, enrolled during active disease. The sequenced sample was peripheral blood. The chain carries TRBV6-6 and TRBJ1-5, with 8 bases lining up with TRBD1. The CDR3, as DNA: TGTGCCAGCAGCTCCCTTCAGGACAGGGACGCGGCCTTGAATCAGCCCCAGCATTTT. Amino acid sequence: CASSSLQDRDAALNQPQHF.